The sequence of this T cell receptor beta chain was determined in a study of CXCR3-negative and CXCR3-positive naive CD8 T cells. Study findings and constraints: Memory CD8+ cells had much lower diversity, and both naive subsets had comparably high diversity. TRBV-TRBJ usage was alike in naive CXCR3-negative and CXCR3-positive cells but differed in memory cells.

CDR1 and CDR2 from the germline V gene are MNHEY and SVGEGT. The CDR3 runs to 14 residues. Worth noting for this clonotype: Its matching antigen is unknown.

The study made its TRB cDNA libraries by 5' RACE, adding UMI labels. Reprocessing the 5' RACE reads, TCRdb reports a single entry for every CDR3 protein and omits DNA. Its table lists tens of thousands of distinct CDR3 sequences. Material for sequencing was memory CD8+ T cells from blood. This chain joins TRBV6-2 or TRBV6-3 and TRBJ1-5; TCRdb returns TRBD1, unconfirmable since there is no DNA. The clonotype originates from a human donor in good health. Some clones in this sample may be carry-over from other donors' samples. The CDR3: CASSWTGFNQPQHF.